The 8 T cell receptor beta chains below come from one sample, sequenced in a study of shared clonotypes between healthy human individuals. This table comes from immunoSEQ multiplex PCR, and its TCRdb copy is limited to in-frame clones, with some not included. This sample yields approximately 2,000,000 clones, of which roughly 90% are seen a single time; more than 0.35% belongs to the top ten. Sequenced material: naive CD4+ T cells from PBMCs. The subset is: CD45RA+ positively selected. All receptors derive from a young man in good health. Some clones in this sample may be carry-over from other donors' samples.

CDR3 sequence (DNA): TGTGCCGGGGGGACAGATAGGTACGAGCAGTACTTC. Translating it yields CAGGTDRYEQYF. The gene calls are TRBV2 and TRBJ2-7, with a tentative D call TRBD1 (7 bases). Per the germline V gene, CDR1 is SNHLY and CDR2 is FYNNEI. CDR3 size: 12 residues. Between the trimmed V and J ends, which lost 11 bases and 4 bases, there was a span of 15 bases.

This chain links TRBV9 with TRBJ2-4; D is undetermined. Trimming removed 1 base at V and 1 base at J, with 6 bases between. CDR1 is SGDLS and CDR2 is YYNGEE in the germline V gene. The CDR3 spans 14 residues. The CDR3 reads CASSVNSAKNIQYF. The CDR3 DNA sequence: TGTGCCAGCAGCGTAAACTCTGCCAAAAACATTCAGTACTTC.

The V gene is TRBV29-1, the J gene TRBJ2-3; no reliable D call. Germline assignment: CDR1 SQVTM and CDR2 ANQGSEA. Trimming stripped 5 bases from V and 1 base from J, with 7 bases between. The CDR3 loop spans 12 amino acids. The CDR3 nucleotides read TGCAGCGTTCAGTCGGGCACAGATACGCAGTATTTT. Amino acid sequence: CSVQSGTDTQYF.

J is TRBJ1-2 and V is TRBV18, with D maybe TRBD1 (5 bases). V lost 6 bases, J lost 0 bases, and 14 bases lay in between. Germline V lookup: CDR1 KGHSH, CDR2 LQKENI. The CDR3 is 15 amino acids. CDR3 in DNA: TGTGCCAGCTCGCCCGGCAGGGATTCTAACTATGGCTACACCTTC. This sequence encodes CASSPGRDSNYGYTF.

This clone was detected only a few times. The V gene is TRBV7-9, the J gene TRBJ1-1, with no clear D. V was trimmed by 1 base and J by 7 bases, leaving 7 bases between them. Germline V CDR1 and CDR2: SEHNR, FQNEAQ (reference sequence). This CDR3 has 12 residues. The CDR3 DNA follows: TGTGCCAGCAGCTTAGTACAGCTTGAAGCTTTCTTT. This encodes CASSLVQLEAFF.

This chain uses TRBV5-5 with TRBJ2-3; a possible D gene is TRBD1 (6 bases). V lost 1 base to trimming and J lost 3 bases, with 9 bases between them. The CDR3 has 14 residues. Germline-derived CDR1 and CDR2 are SGHKS and YYEKEE (reference sequence). The CDR3 is CASSLTGWTDTQYF. In DNA, the CDR3 is TGTGCCAGCAGCTTGACAGGGTGGACAGATACGCAGTATTTT.

V usage is TRBV25-1 and J usage is TRBJ2-7; 9 nucleotides agree with TRBD1. J lost 4 bases, V lost 6 bases, and 10 bases had no gene match. The CDR3 is 15 residues long. Germline lookup yields CDR1 MGHDK and CDR2 SYGVNS. CDR3 coding DNA: TGTGCCAGCAGCGGAACAGGGGGCGCCCGTTACGAGCAGTACTTC. Translation gives CASSGTGGARYEQYF.

V and J are TRBV11-2 and TRBJ1-2; D is possibly TRBD1 (6 bases). Between the trimmed V and J ends, which lost 5 bases and 5 bases, there was a span of 12 bases. Germline V gene data show CDR1 as SGHAT and CDR2 as FQNNGV. The CDR3 length is 13 residues. This chain's CDR3 is CASSLNRDYGYTF. For the CDR3, the DNA is TGTGCCAGCAGCCTCAACAGGGATTATGGCTACACCTTC.